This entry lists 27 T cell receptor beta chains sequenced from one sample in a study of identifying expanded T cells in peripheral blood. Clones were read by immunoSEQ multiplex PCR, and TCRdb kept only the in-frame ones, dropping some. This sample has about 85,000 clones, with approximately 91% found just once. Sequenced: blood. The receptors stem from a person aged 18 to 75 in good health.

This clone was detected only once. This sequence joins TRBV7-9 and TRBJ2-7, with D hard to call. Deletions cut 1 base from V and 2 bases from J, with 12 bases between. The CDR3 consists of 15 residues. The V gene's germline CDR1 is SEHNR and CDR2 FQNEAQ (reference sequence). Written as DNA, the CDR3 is TGTGCCAGCAGCTTAGTGGGGTCCACCGCCTACGAGCAGTACTTC. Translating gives CASSLVGSTAYEQYF.

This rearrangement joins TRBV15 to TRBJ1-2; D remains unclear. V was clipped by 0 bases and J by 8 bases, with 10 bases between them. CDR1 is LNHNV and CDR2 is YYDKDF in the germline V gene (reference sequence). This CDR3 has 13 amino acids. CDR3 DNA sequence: TGTGCCACCAGCAGAGAGGCGGGGAGAGGCTACACCTTC. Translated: CATSREAGRGYTF.

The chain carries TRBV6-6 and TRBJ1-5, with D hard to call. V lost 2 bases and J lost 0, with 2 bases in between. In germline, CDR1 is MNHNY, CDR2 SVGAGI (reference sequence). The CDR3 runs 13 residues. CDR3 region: CASSYGSNQPQHF. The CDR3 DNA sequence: TGTGCCAGCAGTTACGGTAGCAATCAGCCCCAGCATTTT.

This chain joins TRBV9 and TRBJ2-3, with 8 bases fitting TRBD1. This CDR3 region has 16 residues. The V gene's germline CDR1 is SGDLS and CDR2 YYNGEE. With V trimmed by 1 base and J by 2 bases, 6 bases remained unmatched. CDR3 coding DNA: TGTGCCAGCAGCGTACCTGGACAGGGCGCCACAGATACGCAGTATTTT. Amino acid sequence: CASSVPGQGATDTQYF.

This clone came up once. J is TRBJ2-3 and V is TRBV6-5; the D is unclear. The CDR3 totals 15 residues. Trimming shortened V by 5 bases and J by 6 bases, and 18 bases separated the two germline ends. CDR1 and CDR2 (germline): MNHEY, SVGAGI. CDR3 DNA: TGTGCCAGCAGTAGGACGGGCCTCCCGCTGGATACGCAGTATTTT. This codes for CASSRTGLPLDTQYF.

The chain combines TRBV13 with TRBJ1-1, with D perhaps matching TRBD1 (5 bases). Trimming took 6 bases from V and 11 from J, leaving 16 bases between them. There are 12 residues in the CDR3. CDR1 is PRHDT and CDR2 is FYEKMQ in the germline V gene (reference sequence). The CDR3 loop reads CASRDTRVEAFF. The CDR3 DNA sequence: TGTGCCAGCAGGGATACCAGGGTTGAGGCTTTCTTT.

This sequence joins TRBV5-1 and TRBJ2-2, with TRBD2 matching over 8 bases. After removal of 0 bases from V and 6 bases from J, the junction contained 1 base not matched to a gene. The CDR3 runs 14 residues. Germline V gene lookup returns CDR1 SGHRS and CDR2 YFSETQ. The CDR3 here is CASSLDGGAGELFF. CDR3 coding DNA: TGCGCCAGCAGCTTGGACGGGGGGGCCGGGGAGCTGTTTTTT.

CDR3 sequence reads: CASSSSGQPSTDTQYF. The DNA of the CDR3 is TGTGCCAGCAGCTCCTCGGGACAACCTAGCACAGATACGCAGTATTTT. This sequence joins TRBV7-9 and TRBJ2-3, with D perhaps matching TRBD1 (6 bases). This CDR3 has 16 amino acids. The germline V gene encodes CDR1 SEHNR and CDR2 FQNEAQ (reference sequence). V dropped 4 bases and J dropped 0 bases, with 14 bases sitting between them.

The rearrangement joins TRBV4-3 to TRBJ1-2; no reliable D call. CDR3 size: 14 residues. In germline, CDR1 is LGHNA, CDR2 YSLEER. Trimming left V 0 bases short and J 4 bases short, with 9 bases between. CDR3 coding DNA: TGCGCCAGCAGCCAAGATCGGGTTTTCTATGGCTACACCTTC. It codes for CASSQDRVFYGYTF.

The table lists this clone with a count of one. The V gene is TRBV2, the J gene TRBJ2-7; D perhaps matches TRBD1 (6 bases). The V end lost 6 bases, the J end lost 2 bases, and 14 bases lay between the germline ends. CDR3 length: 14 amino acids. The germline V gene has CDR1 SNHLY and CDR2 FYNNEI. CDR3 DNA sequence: TGTGCCAGCAGCCAGACAGGACAACCCTACGAGCAGTACTTC. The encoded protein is CASSQTGQPYEQYF.

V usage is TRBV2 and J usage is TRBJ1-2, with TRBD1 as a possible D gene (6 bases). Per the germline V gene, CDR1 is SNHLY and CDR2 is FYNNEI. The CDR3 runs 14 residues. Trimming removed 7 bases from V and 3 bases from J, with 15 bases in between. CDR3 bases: TGTGCCAGCAACCGAGGGGGGGGATACTATGGCTACACCTTC. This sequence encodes CASNRGGGYYGYTF.

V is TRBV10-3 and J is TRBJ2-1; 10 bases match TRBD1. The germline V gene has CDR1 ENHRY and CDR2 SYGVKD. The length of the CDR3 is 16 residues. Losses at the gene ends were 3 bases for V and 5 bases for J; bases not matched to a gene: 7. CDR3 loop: CAISDPGTGVNNEQFF. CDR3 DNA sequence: TGTGCCATCAGTGATCCCGGGACAGGGGTCAACAATGAGCAGTTCTTC.

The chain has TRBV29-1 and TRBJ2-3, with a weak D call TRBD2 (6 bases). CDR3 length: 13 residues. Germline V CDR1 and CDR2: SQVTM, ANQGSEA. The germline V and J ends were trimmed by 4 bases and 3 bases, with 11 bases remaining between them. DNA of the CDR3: TGCAGCGTTGGGATTAGCGGTACAGATACGCAGTATTTT. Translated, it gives CSVGISGTDTQYF.

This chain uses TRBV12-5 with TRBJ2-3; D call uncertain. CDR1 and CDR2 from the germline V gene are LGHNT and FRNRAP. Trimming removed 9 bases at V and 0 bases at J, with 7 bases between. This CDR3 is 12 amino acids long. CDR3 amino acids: CASQSSTDTQYF. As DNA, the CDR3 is TGTGCTAGCCAATCTAGCACAGATACGCAGTATTTT.

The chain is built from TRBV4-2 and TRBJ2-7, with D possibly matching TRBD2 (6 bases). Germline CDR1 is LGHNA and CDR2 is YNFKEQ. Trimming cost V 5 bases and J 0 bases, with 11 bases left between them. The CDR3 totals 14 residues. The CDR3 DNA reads TGTGCCAGCAGCTTGGGACTGACCTCCTACGAGCAGTACTTC. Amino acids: CASSLGLTSYEQYF.

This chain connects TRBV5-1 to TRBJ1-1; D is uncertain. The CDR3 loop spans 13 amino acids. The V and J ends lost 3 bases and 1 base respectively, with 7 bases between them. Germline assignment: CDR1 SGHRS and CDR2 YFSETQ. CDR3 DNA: TGCGCCAGCAGCTCGGGTTGGAACACTGAAGCTTTCTTT. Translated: CASSSGWNTEAFF.

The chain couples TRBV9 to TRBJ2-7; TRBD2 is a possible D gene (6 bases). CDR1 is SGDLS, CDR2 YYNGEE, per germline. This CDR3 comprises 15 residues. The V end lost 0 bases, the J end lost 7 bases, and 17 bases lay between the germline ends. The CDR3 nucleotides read TGTGCCAGCAGCGTAGACGGGGACTCCTATCAAGAGCAGTACTTC. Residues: CASSVDGDSYQEQYF.

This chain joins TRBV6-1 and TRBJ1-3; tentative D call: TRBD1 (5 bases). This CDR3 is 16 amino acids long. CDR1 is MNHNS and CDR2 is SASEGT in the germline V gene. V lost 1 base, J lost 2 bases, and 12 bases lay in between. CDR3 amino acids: CASSEGGRAAGNTIYF. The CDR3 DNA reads TGTGCCAGCAGTGAAGGGGGGAGGGCGGCTGGAAACACCATATATTTT.

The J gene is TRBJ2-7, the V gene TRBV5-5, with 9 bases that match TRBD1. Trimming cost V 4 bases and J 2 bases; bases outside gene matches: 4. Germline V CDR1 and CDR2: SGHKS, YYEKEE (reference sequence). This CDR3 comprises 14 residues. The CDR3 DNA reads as TGTGCCAGCAGCCCCCGACAGGGGGCCTACGAGCAGTACTTC. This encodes CASSPRQGAYEQYF.

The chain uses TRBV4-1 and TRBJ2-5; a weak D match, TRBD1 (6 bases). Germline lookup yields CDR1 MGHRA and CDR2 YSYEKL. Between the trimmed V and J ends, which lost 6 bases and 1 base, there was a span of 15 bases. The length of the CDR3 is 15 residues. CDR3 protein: CASSPTGQTQETQYF. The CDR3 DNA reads TGCGCCAGCAGTCCTACCGGACAGACCCAAGAGACCCAGTACTTC.

CDR3 coding DNA: TGCAGCGTTGCTATCACGAACACCGGGGAGCTGTTTTTT. Protein product: CSVAITNTGELFF. V and J are TRBV29-1 and TRBJ2-2; D not resolved. CDR1 is SQVTM, CDR2 ANQGSEA, per germline. The CDR3 totals 13 residues. With 4 bases removed from V and 0 bases from J, the gap between germline ends came to 6 bases.

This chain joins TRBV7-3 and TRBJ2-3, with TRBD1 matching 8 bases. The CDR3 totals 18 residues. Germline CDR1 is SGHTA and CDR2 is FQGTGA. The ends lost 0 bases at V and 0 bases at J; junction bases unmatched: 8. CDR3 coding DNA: TGTGCCAGCAGCTTAACGTTGCGGACAGGGAGTAGCACAGATACGCAGTATTTT. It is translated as CASSLTLRTGSSTDTQYF.

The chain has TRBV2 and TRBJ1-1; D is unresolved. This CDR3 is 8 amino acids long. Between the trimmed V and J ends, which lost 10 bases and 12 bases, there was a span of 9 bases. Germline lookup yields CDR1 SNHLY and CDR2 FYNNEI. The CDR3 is CANPPPFF. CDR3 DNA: TGTGCCAACCCCCCGCCTTTCTTT.

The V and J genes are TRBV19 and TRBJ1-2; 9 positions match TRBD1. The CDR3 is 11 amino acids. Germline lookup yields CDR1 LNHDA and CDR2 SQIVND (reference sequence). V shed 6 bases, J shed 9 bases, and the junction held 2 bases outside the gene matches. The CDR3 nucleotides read TGTGCCAGTAGGGACAGGGGAAGCTACACCTTC. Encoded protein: CASRDRGSYTF.

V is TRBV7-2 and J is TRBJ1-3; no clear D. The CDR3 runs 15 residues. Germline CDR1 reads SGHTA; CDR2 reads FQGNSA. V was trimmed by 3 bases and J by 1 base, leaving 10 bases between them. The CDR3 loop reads CASSFGPTSGNTIYF. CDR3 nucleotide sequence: TGTGCCAGCAGCTTCGGACCCACGTCTGGAAACACCATATATTTT.

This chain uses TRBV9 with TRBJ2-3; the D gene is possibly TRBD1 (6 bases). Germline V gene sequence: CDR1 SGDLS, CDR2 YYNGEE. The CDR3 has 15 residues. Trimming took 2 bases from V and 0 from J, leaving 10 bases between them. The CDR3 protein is CASSVGQGSTDTQYF. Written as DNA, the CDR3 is TGTGCCAGCAGCGTGGGCCAGGGGAGCACAGATACGCAGTATTTT.

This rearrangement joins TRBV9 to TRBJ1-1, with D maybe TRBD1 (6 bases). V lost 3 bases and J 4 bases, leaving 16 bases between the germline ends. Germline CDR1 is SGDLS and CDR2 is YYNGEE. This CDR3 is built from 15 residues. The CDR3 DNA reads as TGTGCCAGCAGCGCCGGGACAACAGTTGCCACTGAAGCTTTCTTT. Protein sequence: CASSAGTTVATEAFF.